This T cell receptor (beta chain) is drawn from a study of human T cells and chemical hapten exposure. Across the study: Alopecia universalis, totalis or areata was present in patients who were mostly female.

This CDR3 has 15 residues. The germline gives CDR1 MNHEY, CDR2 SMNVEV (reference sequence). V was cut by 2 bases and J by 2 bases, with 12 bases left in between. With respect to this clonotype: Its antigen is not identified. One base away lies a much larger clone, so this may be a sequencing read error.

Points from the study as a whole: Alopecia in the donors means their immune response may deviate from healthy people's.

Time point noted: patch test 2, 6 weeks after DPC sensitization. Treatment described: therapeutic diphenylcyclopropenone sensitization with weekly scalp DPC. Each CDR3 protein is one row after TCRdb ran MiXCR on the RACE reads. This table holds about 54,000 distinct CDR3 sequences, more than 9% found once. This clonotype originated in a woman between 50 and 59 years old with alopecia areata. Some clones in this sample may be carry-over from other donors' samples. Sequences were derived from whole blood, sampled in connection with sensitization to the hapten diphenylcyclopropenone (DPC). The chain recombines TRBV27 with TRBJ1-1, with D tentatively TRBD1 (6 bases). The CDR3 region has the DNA TGTGCCAGCAGTTTACGACCAGGGGCAAACACTGAAGCTTTCTTT. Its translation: CASSLRPGANTEAFF.